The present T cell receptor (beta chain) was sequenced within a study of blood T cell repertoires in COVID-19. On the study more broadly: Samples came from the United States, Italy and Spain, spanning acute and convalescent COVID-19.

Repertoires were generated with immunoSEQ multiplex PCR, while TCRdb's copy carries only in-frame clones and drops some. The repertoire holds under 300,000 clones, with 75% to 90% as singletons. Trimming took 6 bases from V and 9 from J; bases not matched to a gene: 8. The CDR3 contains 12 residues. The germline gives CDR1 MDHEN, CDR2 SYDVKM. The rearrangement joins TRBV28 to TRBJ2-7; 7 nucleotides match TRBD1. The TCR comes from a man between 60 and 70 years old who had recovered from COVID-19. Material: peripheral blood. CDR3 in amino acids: CASRKGQTAQYF. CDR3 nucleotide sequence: TGTGCCAGCAGGAAGGGACAGACTGCGCAGTACTTC.